The sample holds many counts of the clone carrying this T cell receptor (beta chain). This sample is part of a study of response to subunit inactivated influenza vaccine. The ends were cut back, 6 bases at V and 7 bases at J, with 12 bases in the middle. The CDR3 length is 13 residues. Germline lookup yields CDR1 MNHEY and CDR2 SMNVEV (reference sequence). From the RT-PCR reads, TCRdb called clonotypes with MiXCR, one entry per CDR3 protein. The sample shows under 550,000 distinct CDR3 sequences, around 8% of them seen only once. V and J are TRBV27 and TRBJ2-2, with D possibly being TRBD2 (5 bases). The material was PBMCs from blood, obtained around 25 months after vaccination. This sequence was found in a man between 50 and 69 years old who received an inactivated influenza vaccine. CDR3 loop: CASREHAGGELFF. In nucleotides, the CDR3 is TGTGCCAGCAGAGAGCATGCGGGCGGGGAGCTGTTTTTT.